A selection of T cell receptor beta chains follows, all from one sample in a study of T cell responses to AZD1222 COVID-19 vaccine. Here immunoSEQ multiplex PCR was the method, and the copy in TCRdb shows in-frame clones only, minus some. This repertoire shows around 71,000 clones, roughly 82% found once; its top ten account for about 3.1%. The source material was peripheral blood, sampled on day 0 of AZD1222 vaccination. The receptors stem from an adult in good health. Each CDR3 is given with its conserved first and last residue. A D gene is named only where the DNA matches it firmly. Clone size is shown for a subset of rows, as once, few, many or a class of expanded clone.

TRBJ1-2,NA,NA,TRBV7-9,CASSGNNRVAYGYTF,TGTGCCAGCAGCGGTAATAACAGGGTTGCTTATGGCTACACCTTC
TRBJ1-2,NA,NA,TRBV28,CASMTKNYGYTF,TGTGCCAGCATGACTAAAAACTATGGCTACACCTTC
TRBJ1-2,NA,NA,TRBV6-5,CASRGTGIAGYTF,TGTGCCAGCAGGGGAACAGGGATAGCTGGCTACACCTTC
TRBJ2-1,TRBD1,NA,TRBV2,CASTSGGAKNEQFF,TGTGCCAGTACTTCAGGGGGCGCGAAGAATGAGCAGTTCTTC
TRBJ2-1,TRBD2,NA,TRBV3-1/TRBV3-2,CASSQEILREGPYNEQFF,TGTGCCAGCAGCCAAGAGATCTTGCGGGAGGGACCCTACAATGAGCAGTTCTTC
TRBJ2-5,TRBD2,once,TRBV27,CASSLGTSSTKETQYF,TGTGCCAGCAGTCTCGGGACTAGTTCGACCAAAGAGACCCAGTACTTC
TRBJ1-2,NA,NA,TRBV10-1,CASSDTRGGYGYTF,TGCGCCAGCAGTGATACCAGGGGTGGCTATGGCTACACCTTC
TRBJ2-3,NA,NA,TRBV20-1,CSASERTRTDTQYF,TGCAGTGCTAGTGAGAGAACTCGCACAGATACGCAGTATTTT
TRBJ2-3,NA,NA,TRBV7-2,CASSLVSTDTQYF,TGTGCCAGCAGCTTGGTTAGCACAGATACGCAGTATTTT
TRBJ2-1,TRBD2,NA,TRBV7-9,CASSPRGLAGAGYNEQFF,TGTGCCAGCAGCCCACGAGGCCTAGCGGGAGCCGGGTACAATGAGCAGTTCTTC
TRBJ2-3,TRBD1,NA,TRBV7-2,CASSLNRGLGTDTQYF,TGTGCCAGCAGCTTAAACAGGGGGCTCGGCACAGATACGCAGTATTTT
TRBJ1-2,TRBD1,NA,TRBV19,CASSSRDRGRNYGYTF,TGTGCCAGTAGTTCCCGGGACAGGGGGCGCAACTATGGCTACACCTTC
TRBJ2-7,NA,few,TRBV20-1,CSALGGYEQYF,TGCAGTGCCCTAGGTGGATACGAGCAGTACTTC
TRBJ1-2,NA,NA,TRBV25-1,CASSPYGGSSYGYTF,TGTGCCAGCAGTCCATACGGGGGCAGCTCCTATGGCTACACCTTC
TRBJ2-3,NA,NA,TRBV20-1,CSASGDTQYF,TGCAGTGCTAGCGGAGATACGCAGTATTTT